Listed here is a single T cell receptor (beta chain). The antigen remains undetermined. The PCR used 60 Vbeta and 13 Jbeta primers. Clones were read by immunoSEQ multiplex PCR, and TCRdb kept only the in-frame ones, dropping some. The data show about 140,000 clones, over 70% seen once. The data were taken from a study of cytomegalovirus exposure and HLA in healthy donors. CDR1 and CDR2 (germline): LNHNV, YYDKDF (reference sequence). This CDR3 region has 13 residues. V lost 0 bases and J lost 9, with 11 bases in between. Notes on the study in general: The investigators catalogued 160 or so TCR beta chains as cytomegalovirus-associated.

The sample taken for sequencing was PBMCs. The V call is TRBV15, the J call TRBJ1-1, with D unclear. The sequence derives from a man aged 25-45 years in good health and CMV-seronegative. In DNA, the CDR3 is TGTGCCACCAGCAGAGACCAGATCGGGAAAGCTTTCTTT. Its protein is CATSRDQIGKAFF. The entire variable domain, with the rest obtained from reference TRBV15 and TRBJ1-1, is as follows: DAMVIQNPRYQVTQFGKPVTLSCSQTLNHNVMYWYQQKSSQAPKLLFHYYDKDFNNEADTPDNFQSRRPNTSFCFLDIRSPGLGDTAMYLCATSRDQIGKAFFGQGTRLTVV.